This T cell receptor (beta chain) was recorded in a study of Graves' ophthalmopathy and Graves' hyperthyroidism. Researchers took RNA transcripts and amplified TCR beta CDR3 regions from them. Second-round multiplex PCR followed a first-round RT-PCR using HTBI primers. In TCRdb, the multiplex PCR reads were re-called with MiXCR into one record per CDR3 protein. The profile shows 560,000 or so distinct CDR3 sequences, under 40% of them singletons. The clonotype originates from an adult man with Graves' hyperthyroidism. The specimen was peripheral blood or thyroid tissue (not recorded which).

The CDR3 region has the DNA TGTGCCAGCAGCCCGATGACAGGGAACTATGGCTACACCTTC. This gives the protein CASSPMTGNYGYTF. The rearrangement joins TRBV6-6 to TRBJ1-2, with 7 bases matching TRBD1. The CDR3 is 14 amino acids. Germline assignment: CDR1 MNHNY and CDR2 SVGAGI (reference sequence). The J segment lost 2 bases and the V segment lost 6 bases, leaving 6 bases of the junction unmatched.